Listed below are T cell receptor beta chains from one sample, sequenced in a study of CD8 T cells in ankylosing spondylitis. TCRdb passed the 5' RACE reads through MiXCR, listing each CDR3 protein once. The repertoire holds 36,000 or so distinct CDR3 sequences, 6% seen once, with over 9.5% in the top ten. The sequencing input was blood, either unsorted or a sorted T cell fraction (not recorded which). Receptors were obtained from a male donor with ankylosing spondylitis or in good health (not recorded which). The CDR3 runs from the conserved cysteine through the conserved F or W. A D gene is named only where the DNA matches it firmly. Only part of the rows carry a size: once, few, many, or a class if the clone is expanded.

J gene	V gene	clone size	D gene	CDR3 DNA	CDR3 protein
TRBJ1-1	TRBV27	many	-	TGTGCCAGCAGTCTACTCGACAGCGCTGAAGCTTTCTTT	CASSLLDSAEAFF
TRBJ2-1	TRBV5-1	many	TRBD2	TGCGCCAGCAGCTTGGGACTAGCGGGAGGGAATGAGCAGTTCTTC	CASSLGLAGGNEQFF
TRBJ1-2	TRBV7-8	many	TRBD1	TGTGCCAGCAGCTCCCGGGACAGGGGGCGAGAGGCTGGCTACACCTTC	CASSSRDRGREAGYTF
TRBJ2-3	TRBV29-1	many	-	TGCAGCGTTGACAAGAGGGGCTCTAGCACAGATACGCAGTATTTT	CSVDKRGSSTDTQYF
TRBJ2-1	TRBV10-3	many	-	TGTGCCATCAGTGAGAAGCGGCCGGAGCAGTTCTTC	CAISEKRPEQFF
TRBJ1-2	TRBV5-1	many	-	TGCGCCAGCAGTTCCGGAAAAGGGCAACCTAACTATGGCTACACCTTC	CASSSGKGQPNYGYTF
TRBJ1-5	TRBV20-1	many	-	TGCAGTGCTAGAGTACAGGGCCCTTACAATCAGCCCCAGCATTTT	CSARVQGPYNQPQHF
TRBJ2-7	TRBV3-1	many	TRBD1	TGTGCCAGCAGCCAACCTCAGGGGGCCTACGAGCAGTACTTC	CASSQPQGAYEQYF
TRBJ2-5	TRBV5-1	many	-	TGCGCCAGCAGCTTATTTTTCAGAGGGGAAGAGACCCAGTACTTC	CASSLFFRGEETQYF
TRBJ1-3	TRBV7-9	-	TRBD1	TGTGCCAGCAGCTTAGCGGGGACAGGAGGAAACACCATATATTTT	CASSLAGTGGNTIYF
TRBJ2-1	TRBV3-1	many	-	TGTGCCAGCAGCCAAGTCGGGGATGAGCAGTTCTTC	CASSQVGDEQFF
TRBJ2-2	TRBV27	many	-	TGTGCCAGCAGTTGGGGGGCTGGCGGGGAGCTGTTTTTT	CASSWGAGGELFF
TRBJ1-1	TRBV5-1	many	-	TGCGCCAGCAGCCTCGGGGGCGCCATGAACACTGAAGCTTTCTTT	CASSLGGAMNTEAFF
TRBJ1-2	TRBV12-3/TRBV12-4	many	-	TGTGCCAGCGGCGGCGGGGTGGACTATGGCTACACCTTC	CASGGGVDYGYTF
TRBJ2-1	TRBV24-1	many	-	TGTGCCACCAGTCCGCGGACAGATTGGAACAATGAGCAGTTCTTC	CATSPRTDWNNEQFF
TRBJ2-5	TRBV5-4	many	-	TGTGCCAGCAGCAGGGAGCGGCGGACCAAAGAGACCCAGTACTTC	CASSRERRTKETQYF
TRBJ2-3	TRBV7-2	many	-	TGTGCCAGCGGGGCAGATCGCACAGATACGCAGTATTTT	CASGADRTDTQYF
TRBJ2-1	TRBV4-1	many	-	TGCGCCAGCAGCCAACCGTCCCCAGGGGGGAAAGAGCAGTTCTTC	CASSQPSPGGKEQFF
TRBJ2-7	TRBV4-3	many	-	TGCGCCAGCAGCCAAGATCTTATCTGGGGGGAGCAGTACTTC	CASSQDLIWGEQYF
TRBJ2-5	TRBV6-1	many	TRBD1	TGTGCCAGCAGAACCGGGACAGGGAAAGAGACCCAGTACTTC	CASRTGTGKETQYF
TRBJ1-1	TRBV12-3/TRBV12-4	many	-	TGTGCCAGCAGCCGAAAGCCAGGCACTGAAGCTTTCTTT	CASSRKPGTEAFF
TRBJ2-2	TRBV6-1	many	-	TGTGCCAGCAGTCATACCCTTTGGGTACCCGGGGAGCTGTTTTTT	CASSHTLWVPGELFF
TRBJ2-6	TRBV4-2	many	-	TGTGCCAGCAGCCTAACAGGGTCCATAAGCTCTGGGGCCAACGTCCTGACTTTC	CASSLTGSISSGANVLTF
TRBJ1-6	TRBV2	many	TRBD1	TGTGCCAGCACCCCCAGGGACAGGGGCGATTCACCCCTCCACTTT	CASTPRDRGDSPLHF
TRBJ2-7	TRBV6-2/TRBV6-3	many	TRBD2	TGTGCCAGCAGTTACGGTGGATCGGGAGGCTACTACGAGCAGTACTTC	CASSYGGSGGYYEQYF
TRBJ2-7	TRBV29-1	medium-sized	TRBD1	TGCAGCGTCAGGGACAGAACCTACGAGCAGTACTTC	CSVRDRTYEQYF
TRBJ1-2	TRBV21-1	many	-	TGTGCCAGCAGCAAAGAAGTAGGAGGTCTGCCCTTC	CASSKEVGGLPF
TRBJ1-1	TRBV20-1	many	TRBD1	TGCGGCGTACAGGGGGACACTGAAGCTTTCTTT	CGVQGDTEAFF
TRBJ1-2	TRBV6-5	many	TRBD1	TGTGCCAGCAGTTACTCGAACAGGGGAGGAGGCTACACCTTC	CASSYSNRGGGYTF
TRBJ2-1	TRBV6-2/TRBV6-3	-	TRBD2	TGTGCCGCAGCCCGGGGGGAAAGCTCCCACAATGAGCAGTTCTTC	CAAARGESSHNEQFF
TRBJ2-7	TRBV7-9	few	TRBD1	TGTGCCAGCAGCTTAGGGGACAGGGGAACCTACGAGCAGTACTTC	CASSLGDRGTYEQYF
TRBJ1-1	TRBV12-3/TRBV12-4	many	-	TGTGCCAGCAGTACCCACGGGGCGGGGAACACTGAAGCTTTCTTT	CASSTHGAGNTEAFF
TRBJ2-6	TRBV5-1	many	-	TGCGCCAGCAGCGACCTACAGGGACCCTCTGGGGCCAACGTCCTGACTTTC	CASSDLQGPSGANVLTF
TRBJ2-2	TRBV4-3	many	-	TGCGCCAGCAGCCACACCGTCCGGGGATTTGGCACCGGGGAGCTGTTTTTT	CASSHTVRGFGTGELFF
TRBJ2-1	TRBV7-3	many	TRBD2	TGTGCCAGCAGCCCTCCGGGGGGGAGCAATGAGCAGTTCTTC	CASSPPGGSNEQFF
TRBJ1-5	TRBV12-3/TRBV12-4	many	-	TGTGCCAGCAGTTTTGCTGGGGGCGAGCCCCAGCATTTT	CASSFAGGEPQHF
TRBJ2-5	TRBV16	many	-	TGTGCCAGCAACCCTAGGGGCGGAGAGACCCAGTACTTC	CASNPRGGETQYF
TRBJ1-5	TRBV12-3/TRBV12-4	many	TRBD1	TGTGCCAGCAGGATGGGACAGGTAAATCAGCCCCAGCATTTT	CASRMGQVNQPQHF
TRBJ2-6	TRBV5-4	few	TRBD2	TGTGCCAGCAGCTTGTCCCTAGCGGGAGATGGGGCCAACGTCCTGACTTTC	CASSLSLAGDGANVLTF
TRBJ2-7	TRBV10-3	few	TRBD2	TGTACCATCAGCCAGGGACTAGCGGGAGGTTCTTACCCCGACTACGAGCAGTACTTC	CTISQGLAGGSYPDYEQYF
TRBJ1-4	TRBV7-9	many	-	TGTGCCAGCAAGAGAGACGATGAAAAACTGTTTTTT	CASKRDDEKLFF
TRBJ2-5	TRBV29-1	many	TRBD2	TGCAGCGTTGAACGGGCCGGGACTAGCAGGGCCCTTTGGGAGACCCAGTACTTC	CSVERAGTSRALWETQYF
TRBJ1-2	TRBV6-2/TRBV6-3	many	-	TGTGCCAGCAGTTACTCGATTGCGGCGGGGGGCTACACCTTC	CASSYSIAAGGYTF
TRBJ2-3	TRBV7-3	many	-	TGTGCCAGCAGCTTAATTACCGGAAATACGCAGTATTTT	CASSLITGNTQYF
TRBJ1-1	TRBV20-1	many	TRBD1	TGCAGTGCTACGGACAGGGCTTGGACTGAAGCTTTCTTT	CSATDRAWTEAFF
TRBJ2-5	TRBV20-1	many	TRBD2	TGCAGTGCTAGCCGAGGAGGCGGGGGGGCGCTTGAGACCCAGTACTTC	CSASRGGGGALETQYF
TRBJ2-2	TRBV23-1	many	-	TGCGCCCTCCGGAGCGCCGGGGAGCTGTTTTTT	CALRSAGELFF
TRBJ2-7	TRBV27	many	TRBD2	TGTGCCAGCAGTCCCAGGTTCCGGGAGGGCTACGAGCAGTACTTC	CASSPRFREGYEQYF
TRBJ2-2	TRBV29-1	many	-	TGCAGCGTTGAAGGGGGACTGACCACCGGGGAGCTGTTTTTT	CSVEGGLTTGELFF
TRBJ2-7	TRBV3-1	many	TRBD2	TGTGCCAGCAGCCAAGAACTAGCGCTCTCCTACGAGCAGTACTTC	CASSQELALSYEQYF
TRBJ2-5	TRBV7-1	many	TRBD1	TGTGCCAGCAGCTCGTCTGGGACAGCCTATAAAGAGACCCAGTACTTC	CASSSSGTAYKETQYF
TRBJ2-3	TRBV12-3/TRBV12-4	many	-	TGTGCCAGCAGCCGGAGGACAGATACGCAGTATTTT	CASSRRTDTQYF
TRBJ1-1	TRBV20-1	many	-	TGCAGTGCTAGTGAGGACAGCTACACTGAAGCTTTCTTT	CSASEDSYTEAFF
TRBJ1-1	TRBV20-1	many	-	TGCAGTGCTATACCATCGAGGACTGAAGCTTTCTTT	CSAIPSRTEAFF